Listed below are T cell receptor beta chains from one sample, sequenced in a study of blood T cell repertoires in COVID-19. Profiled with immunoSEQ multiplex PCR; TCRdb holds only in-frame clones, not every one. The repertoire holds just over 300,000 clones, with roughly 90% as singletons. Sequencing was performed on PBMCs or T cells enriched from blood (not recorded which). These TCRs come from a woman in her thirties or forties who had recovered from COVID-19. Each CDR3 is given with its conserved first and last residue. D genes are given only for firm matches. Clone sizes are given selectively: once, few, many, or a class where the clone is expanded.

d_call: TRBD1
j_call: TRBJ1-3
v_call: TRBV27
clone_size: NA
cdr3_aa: CASSKGQPVSGNTIYF
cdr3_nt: TGTGCCAGCAGTAAGGGACAGCCCGTCTCTGGAAACACCATATATTTT

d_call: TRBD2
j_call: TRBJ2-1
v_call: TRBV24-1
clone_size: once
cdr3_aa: CATSDLASGSSYNEQFF
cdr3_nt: TGTGCCACCAGTGATTTGGCTAGCGGGAGTTCCTACAATGAGCAGTTCTTC

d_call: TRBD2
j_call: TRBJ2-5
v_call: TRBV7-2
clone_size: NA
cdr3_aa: CASSFGGGRGQETQYF
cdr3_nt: TGTGCCAGCAGCTTTGGGGGGGGTAGAGGCCAAGAGACCCAGTACTTC

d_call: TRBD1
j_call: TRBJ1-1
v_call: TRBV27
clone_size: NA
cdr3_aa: CASSPLLSGTEMNTEAFF
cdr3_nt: TGTGCCAGCAGTCCACTTCTGTCCGGGACAGAAATGAACACTGAAGCTTTCTTT

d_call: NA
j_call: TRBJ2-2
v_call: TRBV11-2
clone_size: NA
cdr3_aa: CASRRQGGTGELFF
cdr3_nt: TGTGCCAGCAGAAGACAGGGAGGTACCGGGGAGCTGTTTTTT

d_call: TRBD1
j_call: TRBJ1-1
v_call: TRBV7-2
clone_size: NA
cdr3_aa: CASSLGGDSRNAFF
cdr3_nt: TGTGCCAGCAGCTTAGGGGGGGACAGCAGGAATGCTTTCTTT

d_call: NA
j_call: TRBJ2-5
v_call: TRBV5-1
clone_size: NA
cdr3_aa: CASSFVAGEETQYF
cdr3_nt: TGCGCCAGCAGCTTCGTGGCAGGGGAAGAGACCCAGTACTTC

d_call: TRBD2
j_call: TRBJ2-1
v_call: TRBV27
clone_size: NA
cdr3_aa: CASSPLAGTRQFF
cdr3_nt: TGTGCCAGCAGTCCACTCGCCGGGACTAGACAGTTCTTC

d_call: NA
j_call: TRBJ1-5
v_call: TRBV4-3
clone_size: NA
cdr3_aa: CASSQGGGAQPQHF
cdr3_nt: TGCGCCAGCAGCCAAGGTGGGGGGGCGCAGCCCCAGCATTTT

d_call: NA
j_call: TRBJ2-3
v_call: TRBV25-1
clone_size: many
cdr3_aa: CASSNPRGPDTQYF
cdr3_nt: TGTGCCAGCAGTAACCCCCGAGGGCCAGATACGCAGTATTTT

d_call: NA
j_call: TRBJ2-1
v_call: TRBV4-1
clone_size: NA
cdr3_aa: CASSPSPGSDEQFF
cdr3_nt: TGCGCCAGCAGCCCGTCCCCCGGCAGCGATGAGCAGTTCTTC

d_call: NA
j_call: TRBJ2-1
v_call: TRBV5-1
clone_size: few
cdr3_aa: CASSLAESFSYNEQFF
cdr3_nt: TGCGCCAGCAGCTTGGCCGAGAGCTTTAGTTACAATGAGCAGTTCTTC

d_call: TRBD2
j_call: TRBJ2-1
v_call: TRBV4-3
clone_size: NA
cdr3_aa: CASSRTSDRLDEQFF
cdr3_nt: TGCGCCAGCAGCCGGACTAGCGATAGGCTCGATGAGCAGTTCTTC

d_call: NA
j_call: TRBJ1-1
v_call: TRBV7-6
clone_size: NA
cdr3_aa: CASSLGSQVNTEAFF
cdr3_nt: TGTGCCAGCAGCTTGGGTTCACAGGTGAACACTGAAGCTTTCTTT

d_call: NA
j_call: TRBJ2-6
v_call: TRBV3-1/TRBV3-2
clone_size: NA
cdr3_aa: CASSQPSGSGANVLTF
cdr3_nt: TGTGCCAGCAGCCAACCGTCGGGGTCCGGGGCCAACGTCCTGACTTTC

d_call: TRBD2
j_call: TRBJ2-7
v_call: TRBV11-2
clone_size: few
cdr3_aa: CASTGLAGVYEQYF
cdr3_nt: TGTGCCAGCACCGGACTAGCGGGGGTCTACGAGCAGTACTTC

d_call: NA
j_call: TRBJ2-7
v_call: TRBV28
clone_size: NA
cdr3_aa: CASSPPGGIPYEQYF
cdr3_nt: TGTGCCAGCAGCCCCCCCGGAGGGATCCCCTACGAGCAGTACTTC

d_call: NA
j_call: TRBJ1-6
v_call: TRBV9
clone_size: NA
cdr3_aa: CARSSGPSSYNSPLHF
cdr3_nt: TGTGCCCGATCTTCCGGTCCGAGCTCCTATAATTCACCCCTCCACTTT

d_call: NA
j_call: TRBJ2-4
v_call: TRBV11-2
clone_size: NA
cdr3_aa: CASSLELVRNIQYF
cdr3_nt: TGTGCCAGCAGCTTAGAACTAGTGAGGAACATTCAGTACTTC

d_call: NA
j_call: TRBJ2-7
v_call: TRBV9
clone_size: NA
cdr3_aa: CASSVGMESYEQYF
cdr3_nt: TGTGCCAGCAGCGTAGGAATGGAGTCCTACGAGCAGTACTTC

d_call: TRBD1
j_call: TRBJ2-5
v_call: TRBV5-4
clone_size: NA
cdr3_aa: CASSQGTGQETQYF
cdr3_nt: TGTGCCAGCAGCCAAGGGACAGGCCAAGAGACCCAGTACTTC

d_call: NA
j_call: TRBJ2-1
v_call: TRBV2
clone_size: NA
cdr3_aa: CASSEPQSDEQFF
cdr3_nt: TGTGCCAGCAGTGAACCGCAAAGCGATGAGCAGTTCTTC

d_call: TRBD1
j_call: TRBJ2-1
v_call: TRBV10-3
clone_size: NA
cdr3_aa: CAPATGEKEQFF
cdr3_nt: TGTGCCCCAGCGACAGGGGAAAAGGAGCAGTTCTTC

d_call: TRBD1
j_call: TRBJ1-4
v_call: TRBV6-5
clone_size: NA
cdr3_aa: CASRGTGGDEKLFF
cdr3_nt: TGTGCCAGCAGAGGGACAGGGGGCGATGAAAAACTGTTTTTT

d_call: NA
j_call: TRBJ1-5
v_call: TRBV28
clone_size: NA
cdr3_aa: CASSLVNQPQHF
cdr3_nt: TGTGCCAGCAGTCTCGTCAATCAGCCCCAGCATTTT

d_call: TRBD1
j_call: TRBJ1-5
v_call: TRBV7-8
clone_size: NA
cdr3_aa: CASSPDRFIYQTPWHF
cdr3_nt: TGTGCCAGCAGCCCGGACAGGTTCATTTATCAGACTCCATGGCATTTT

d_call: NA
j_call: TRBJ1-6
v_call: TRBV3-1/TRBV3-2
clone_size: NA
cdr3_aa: CASSRTDYNSPLHF
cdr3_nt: TGTGCCAGCAGCCGGACAGACTATAATTCACCCCTCCACTTT

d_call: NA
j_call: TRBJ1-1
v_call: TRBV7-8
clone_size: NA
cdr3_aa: CASSLPGVGSEAFF
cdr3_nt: TGTGCCAGCAGCTTACCCGGGGTGGGCAGTGAAGCTTTCTTT

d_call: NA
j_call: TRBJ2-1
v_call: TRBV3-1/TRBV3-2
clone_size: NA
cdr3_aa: CASSPTGYGNNEQFF
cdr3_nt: TGTGCCAGCAGCCCAACAGGGTATGGGAACAATGAGCAGTTCTTC

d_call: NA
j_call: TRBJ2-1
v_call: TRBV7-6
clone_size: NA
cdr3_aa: CASSPARGVSDEQFF
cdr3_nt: TGTGCCAGCAGCCCTGCCAGGGGCGTATCGGATGAGCAGTTCTTC

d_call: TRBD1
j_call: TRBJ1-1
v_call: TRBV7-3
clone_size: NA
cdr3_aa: CASSLTGVTEAFF
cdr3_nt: TGTGCCAGCAGCTTGACAGGGGTCACTGAAGCTTTCTTT

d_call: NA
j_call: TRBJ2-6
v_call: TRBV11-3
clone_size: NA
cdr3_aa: CASSGSGANVLTF
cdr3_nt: TGTGCCAGCTCAGGGTCTGGGGCCAACGTCCTGACTTTC

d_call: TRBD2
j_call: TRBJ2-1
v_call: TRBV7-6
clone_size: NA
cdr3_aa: CASSIASSGREQFF
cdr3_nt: TGTGCCAGCAGCATAGCCAGTAGCGGGAGAGAGCAGTTCTTC

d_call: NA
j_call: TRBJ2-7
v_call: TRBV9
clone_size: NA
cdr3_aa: CASSARGGLGSSEQYF
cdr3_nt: TGTGCCAGCAGCGCACGAGGGGGTCTAGGATCTTCCGAGCAGTACTTC

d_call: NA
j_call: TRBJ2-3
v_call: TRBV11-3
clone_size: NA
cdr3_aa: CASSLIVGQASTDTQYF
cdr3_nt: TGTGCCAGCAGCTTAATAGTTGGGCAGGCAAGCACAGATACGCAGTATTTT

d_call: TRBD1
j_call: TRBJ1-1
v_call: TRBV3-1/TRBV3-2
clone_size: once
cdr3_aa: CASSARQGSTEAFF
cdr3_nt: TGTGCCAGCAGCGCCCGACAGGGTAGCACTGAAGCTTTCTTT

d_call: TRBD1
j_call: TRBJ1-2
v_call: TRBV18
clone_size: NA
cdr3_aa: CASSPRSGGEGYTF
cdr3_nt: TGTGCCAGCTCACCAAGGTCAGGGGGCGAGGGCTACACCTTC

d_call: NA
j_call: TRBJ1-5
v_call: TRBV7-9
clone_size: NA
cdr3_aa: CASSLTGTTDQPQHF
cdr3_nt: TGTGCCAGCAGCTTAACCGGGACAACGGATCAGCCCCAGCATTTT

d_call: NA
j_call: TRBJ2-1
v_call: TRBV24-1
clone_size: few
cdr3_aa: CATSDILADNEQFF
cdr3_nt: TGTGCCACCAGTGACATACTAGCCGACAATGAGCAGTTCTTC